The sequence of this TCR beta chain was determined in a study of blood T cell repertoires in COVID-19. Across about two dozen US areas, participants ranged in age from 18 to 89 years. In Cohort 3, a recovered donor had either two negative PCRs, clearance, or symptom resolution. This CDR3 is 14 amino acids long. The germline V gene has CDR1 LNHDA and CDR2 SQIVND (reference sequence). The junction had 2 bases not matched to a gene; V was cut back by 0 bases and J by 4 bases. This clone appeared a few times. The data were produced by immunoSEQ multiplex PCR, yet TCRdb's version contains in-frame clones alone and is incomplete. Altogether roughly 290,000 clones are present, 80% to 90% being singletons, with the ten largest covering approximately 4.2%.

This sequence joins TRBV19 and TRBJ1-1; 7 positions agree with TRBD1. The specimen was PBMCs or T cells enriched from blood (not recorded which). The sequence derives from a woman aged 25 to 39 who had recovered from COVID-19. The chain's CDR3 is CASSIDRGSTEAFF. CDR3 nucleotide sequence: TGTGCCAGTAGTATAGACAGGGGGAGCACTGAAGCTTTCTTT.